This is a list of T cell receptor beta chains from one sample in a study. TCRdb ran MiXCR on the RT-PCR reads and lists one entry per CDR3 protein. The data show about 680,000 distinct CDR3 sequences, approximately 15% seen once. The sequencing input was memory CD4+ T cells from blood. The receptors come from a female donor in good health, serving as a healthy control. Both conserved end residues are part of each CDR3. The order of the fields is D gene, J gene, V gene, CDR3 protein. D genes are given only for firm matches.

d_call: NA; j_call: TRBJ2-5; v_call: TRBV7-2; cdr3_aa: CASSLGLSGSGQETQYF
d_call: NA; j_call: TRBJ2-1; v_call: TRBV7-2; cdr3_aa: CASSLARSGNEQFF
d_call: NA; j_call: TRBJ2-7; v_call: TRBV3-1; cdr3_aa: CASSSGEAQNEQYF
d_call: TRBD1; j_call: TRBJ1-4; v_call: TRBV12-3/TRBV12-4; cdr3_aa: CASSYSTGSNEKLFF
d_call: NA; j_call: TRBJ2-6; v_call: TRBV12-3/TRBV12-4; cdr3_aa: CASSDRRNSGANVLTF
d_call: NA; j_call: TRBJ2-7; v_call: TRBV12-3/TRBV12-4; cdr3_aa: CASRPGGYEQYF
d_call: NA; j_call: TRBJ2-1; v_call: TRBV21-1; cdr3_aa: CASYEESGGTRISGLAEQFF
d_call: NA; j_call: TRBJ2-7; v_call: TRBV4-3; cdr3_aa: CASSQEAGTSYEQYF
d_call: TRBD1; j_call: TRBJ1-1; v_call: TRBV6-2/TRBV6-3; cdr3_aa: CASSFRQGVMNTEAFF
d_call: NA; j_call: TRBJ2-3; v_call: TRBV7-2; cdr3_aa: CASSEGGHGRTQYF
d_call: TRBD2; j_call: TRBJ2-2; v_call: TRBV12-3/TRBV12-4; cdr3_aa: CASRGTSGFNTGELFF
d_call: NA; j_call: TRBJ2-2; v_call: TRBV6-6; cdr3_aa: CASSYTRTGELFF
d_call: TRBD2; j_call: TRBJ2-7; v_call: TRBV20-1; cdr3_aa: CSARRGASGRASAGYEQYF
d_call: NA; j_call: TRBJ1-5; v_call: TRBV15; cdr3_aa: CATSRDVGEPQHF
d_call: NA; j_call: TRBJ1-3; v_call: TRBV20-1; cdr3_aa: CSARRAEGGNTIYF
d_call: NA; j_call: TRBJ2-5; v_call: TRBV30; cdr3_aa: CAWTPGVQETQYF
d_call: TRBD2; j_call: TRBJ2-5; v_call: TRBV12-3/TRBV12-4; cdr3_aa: CATQRGTQETQYF
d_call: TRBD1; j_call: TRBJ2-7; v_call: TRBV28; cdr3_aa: CASSLGRGMSYEQYF
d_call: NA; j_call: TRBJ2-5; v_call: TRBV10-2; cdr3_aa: CASSESAGETQYF
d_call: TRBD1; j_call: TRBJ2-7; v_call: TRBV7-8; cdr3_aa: CASSLDLGGPYEQYF
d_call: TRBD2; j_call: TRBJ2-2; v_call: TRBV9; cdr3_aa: CASSVTGTSGTKGHTGELFF
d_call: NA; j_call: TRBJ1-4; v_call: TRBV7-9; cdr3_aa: CASSFPGVNEKLFF
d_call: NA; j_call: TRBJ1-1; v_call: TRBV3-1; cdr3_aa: CASSQFMNTEAFF
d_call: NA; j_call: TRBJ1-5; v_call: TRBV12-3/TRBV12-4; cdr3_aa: CASSWSNDQPQHF